A selection of T cell receptor beta chains follows, all from one sample in a study of T cell responses to AZD1222 COVID-19 vaccine. Sequencing was performed with immunoSEQ multiplex PCR; in TCRdb, only in-frame clones are kept and a portion is missing. The sample yields about 180,000 clones, about 90% seen once. Sequencing used peripheral blood, obtained on day 0 of AZD1222 vaccination. Receptors originate from an adult in good health. Each CDR3 is given with its conserved first and last residue. Fields, in order: CDR3 protein, CDR3 DNA, D gene, V gene, clone size, J gene. The D gene is left open where the match is weak. Not every row has a clone size; where given, it reads once, few, many or a size class.

CDR3aa: CASSIYGGAGNEKLFF
CDR3nt: TGTGCCAGTAGTATTTATGGGGGGGCCGGGAATGAAAAACTGTTTTTT
d_gene: NA
v_gene: TRBV19
abundance: NA
j_gene: TRBJ1-4

CDR3aa: CASSDRGQPQHF
CDR3nt: TGTGCCAGCAGCGACAGGGGTCAGCCCCAGCATTTT
d_gene: TRBD1
v_gene: TRBV6-5
abundance: NA
j_gene: TRBJ1-5

CDR3aa: CATSKQGSNQPQHF
CDR3nt: TGTGCCACCAGTAAACAGGGTAGCAATCAGCCCCAGCATTTT
d_gene: NA
v_gene: TRBV15
abundance: once
j_gene: TRBJ1-5

CDR3aa: CASRQHVYEQYF
CDR3nt: TGTGCCAGCCGACAACATGTTTACGAGCAGTACTTC
d_gene: NA
v_gene: TRBV27
abundance: NA
j_gene: TRBJ2-7

CDR3aa: CATSAPDRSETQYF
CDR3nt: TGTGCCACCAGTGCTCCAGACAGGTCGGAGACCCAGTACTTC
d_gene: NA
v_gene: TRBV24-1
abundance: NA
j_gene: TRBJ2-5

CDR3aa: CASSLLQGAPDEQYF
CDR3nt: TGCGCCAGCAGCTTATTACAGGGGGCGCCGGACGAGCAGTACTTC
d_gene: TRBD1
v_gene: TRBV5-1
abundance: NA
j_gene: TRBJ2-7

CDR3aa: CASSGPSYNSPLHF
CDR3nt: TGTGCCAGCTCCGGACCCAGCTATAATTCACCCCTCCACTTT
d_gene: NA
v_gene: TRBV27
abundance: few
j_gene: TRBJ1-6

CDR3aa: CASSLQGGLTNEKLFF
CDR3nt: TGTGCCAGCAGCCTACAAGGTGGTTTAACTAATGAAAAACTGTTTTTT
d_gene: NA
v_gene: TRBV7-2
abundance: NA
j_gene: TRBJ1-4

CDR3aa: CASRSGHLGGYTF
CDR3nt: TGTGCCAGCAGGTCTGGACACCTCGGGGGCTACACCTTC
d_gene: NA
v_gene: TRBV12-3/TRBV12-4
abundance: NA
j_gene: TRBJ1-2

CDR3aa: CASRTGTSGYNEQFF
CDR3nt: TGTGCCAGCAGAACCGGGACTAGCGGGTACAATGAGCAGTTCTTC
d_gene: TRBD2
v_gene: TRBV28
abundance: NA
j_gene: TRBJ2-1

CDR3aa: CASSLPGLQGYTF
CDR3nt: TGTGCCAGCAGCTTGCCCGGGTTACAGGGCTACACCTTC
d_gene: NA
v_gene: TRBV5-8
abundance: NA
j_gene: TRBJ1-2